This T cell receptor (beta chain) was recovered during a study of monozygotic twins with inflammatory bowel disease. The CDR3 extends over 16 amino acids. CDR1 SEHNR and CDR2 FQNEAQ come from the germline V gene (reference sequence). Points on this clonotype: Its antigen is unknown.

Each CDR3 protein gets one entry in TCRdb, which reprocessed the 5' RACE reads and gives no DNA. In all, the sample yields over 350,000 distinct CDR3 sequences. Notes on the study in general: Repertoire similarity did not differ between concordant and discordant twins, possibly owing to limited power.

Input material: blood. The genes are TRBV7-9 and TRBJ2-5; absent DNA, TCRdb's TRBD1 call cannot be checked. This sequence was found in a human donor with ulcerative colitis or Crohn's disease, or a healthy co-twin of an affected twin (not recorded which). CDR3 sequence reads: CAIQKKKRGSWETQYF.